A selection of T cell receptor beta chains follows, all from one sample in a study of cytomegalovirus exposure and HLA in healthy donors. Profiled with immunoSEQ multiplex PCR; TCRdb holds only in-frame clones, not every one. The data contain over 250,000 clones, roughly 85% of them singletons. Sequencing was performed on PBMCs. The receptor source for this set is a man aged 35 to 55 in good health and CMV-seropositive. CDR3s include the opening cysteine and the closing phenylalanine or tryptophan. A D gene is named only where the DNA matches it firmly. Clone size appears in some rows only: once, few, many, or a class for an expanded clone.

V,size,D,J,CDR3,DNA
TRBV6-6,NA,NA,TRBJ2-7,CASSPGRRRAYEQYF,TGTGCCAGCAGCCCAGGCAGAAGGCGGGCCTACGAGCAGTACTTC
TRBV29-1,NA,TRBD2,TRBJ2-3,CSAVTSGRAGDTQYF,TGCAGCGCTGTGACTAGCGGGAGGGCTGGAGATACGCAGTATTTT
TRBV2,NA,NA,TRBJ1-1,CANRQALAGNTEAFF,TGTGCCAACCGACAGGCGCTAGCGGGGAACACTGAAGCTTTCTTT
TRBV19,NA,NA,TRBJ2-7,CASSIGGTGTYEQYF,TGTGCCAGTAGTATCGGGGGGACAGGAACCTACGAGCAGTACTTC
TRBV5-1,NA,NA,TRBJ2-2,CASSLAQGNTGELFF,TGCGCCAGCAGCTTGGCCCAGGGGAACACCGGGGAGCTGTTTTTT
TRBV12-5,NA,NA,TRBJ2-1,CASGPGFINNEQFF,TGTGCTAGTGGTCCCGGGTTTATCAACAATGAGCAGTTCTTC
TRBV10-3,NA,TRBD1,TRBJ2-7,CAISATGELNEQYF,TGTGCCATCAGTGCAACAGGGGAGTTGAACGAGCAGTACTTC
TRBV27,once,NA,TRBJ2-7,CALTGGNSTDEQYF,TGTGCCCTTACTGGGGGCAATTCGACGGACGAGCAGTACTTC
TRBV5-1,NA,TRBD2,TRBJ2-3,CASSLAGGPSTDTQYF,TGCGCCAGCAGCTTGGCGGGAGGGCCTAGCACAGATACGCAGTATTTT
TRBV28,NA,NA,TRBJ1-2,CASSSGTKGYTF,TGTGCCAGCAGTTCCGGGACAAAGGGCTACACCTTC
TRBV28,NA,NA,TRBJ2-7,CASSLPTYYEQYF,TGTGCCAGCAGTTTACCCACTTACTACGAGCAGTACTTC
TRBV5-1,NA,NA,TRBJ1-1,CASSIGAEAFF,TGCGCCAGCAGCATCGGGGCTGAAGCTTTCTTT
TRBV7-2,NA,NA,TRBJ2-7,CASSATSYEQYF,TGTGCCAGCAGCGCGACTAGCTACGAGCAGTACTTC
TRBV7-2,NA,NA,TRBJ1-1,CASSLGHFNTEAFF,TGTGCCAGCAGCTTAGGACACTTCAACACTGAAGCTTTCTTT
TRBV5-1,NA,TRBD2,TRBJ2-7,CASSISGSESYEQYF,TGCGCCAGCTCCATTAGCGGGAGTGAATCCTACGAGCAGTACTTC
TRBV4-3,NA,TRBD1,TRBJ2-3,CASSLSGQGATDTQYF,TGCGCCAGCAGCCTAAGCGGACAGGGGGCAACAGATACGCAGTATTTT
TRBV5-8,NA,NA,TRBJ2-3,CASSLAQRVADTQYF,TGTGCCAGCAGCTTGGCTCAGCGGGTGGCAGATACGCAGTATTTT
TRBV6-5,once,TRBD2,TRBJ2-7,CASSYSPAGGPHEQYF,TGTGCCAGCAGTTACTCCCCGGCGGGAGGGCCCCACGAGCAGTACTTC
TRBV5-4,NA,TRBD1,TRBJ2-7,CASSSRTGVYEQYF,TGTGCCAGCAGCTCGCGGACAGGGGTCTACGAGCAGTACTTC
TRBV7-9,NA,NA,TRBJ2-1,CASSQWGENEQFF,TGTGCCAGCAGCCAGTGGGGGGAGAATGAGCAGTTCTTC
TRBV7-9,NA,TRBD2,TRBJ2-7,CASSAWEGLAPEQYF,TGTGCCAGCAGCGCCTGGGAGGGACTAGCCCCCGAGCAGTACTTC
TRBV7-9,NA,NA,TRBJ1-4,CASSLSGTNEKLFF,TGTGCCAGCAGCTTGTCGGGGACTAATGAAAAACTGTTTTTT
TRBV6-5,NA,TRBD1,TRBJ1-2,CASSQTGGRGYTF,TGTGCCAGCAGTCAAACAGGGGGCAGGGGCTACACCTTC
TRBV29-1,NA,TRBD2,TRBJ2-1,CSVLGLAGDSNEQFF,TGCAGCGTCCTCGGACTAGCGGGAGATTCAAATGAGCAGTTCTTC
TRBV29-1,few,NA,TRBJ1-1,CSVEPRMNTEAFF,TGCAGCGTTGAACCGAGAATGAACACTGAAGCTTTCTTT
TRBV2,NA,NA,TRBJ2-7,CASSERAWPTYEQYF,TGTGCCAGCAGTGAGCGGGCCTGGCCCACCTACGAGCAGTACTTC
TRBV29-1,NA,NA,TRBJ1-1,CSVDRGRDTEAFF,TGCAGCGTTGATAGGGGTAGGGACACTGAAGCTTTCTTT
TRBV6-1,once,NA,TRBJ2-2,CASSISGNTGELFF,TGTGCCAGCAGCATTAGCGGGAACACCGGGGAGCTGTTTTTT
TRBV10-3,NA,NA,TRBJ2-7,CAISEFKSGVSYEQYF,TGTGCCATCAGTGAGTTTAAGTCGGGGGTCTCCTACGAGCAGTACTTC
TRBV9,NA,TRBD1,TRBJ2-7,CASSVGQGAYEQYF,TGTGCCAGCAGCGTAGGCCAGGGGGCCTACGAGCAGTACTTC
TRBV7-3,NA,NA,TRBJ1-1,CASSPGLRMTEAFF,TGTGCCAGCAGCCCAGGACTGAGAATGACTGAAGCTTTCTTT
TRBV5-1,NA,TRBD1,TRBJ2-7,CASSSRDRGRDEQYF,TGCGCCAGCAGCTCCCGGGACAGGGGGCGCGACGAGCAGTACTTC
TRBV10-2,NA,NA,TRBJ1-5,CASSDQGNQPQHF,TGCGCCAGCAGTGACCAGGGAAATCAGCCTCAGCATTTT
TRBV29-1,NA,NA,TRBJ2-7,CSEQGNGYEQYF,TGCAGCGAGCAGGGAAACGGCTACGAGCAGTACTTC
TRBV5-1,NA,TRBD2,TRBJ2-3,CASTLGLAGNTDTQYF,TGCGCCAGCACCCTGGGACTAGCGGGAAACACAGATACGCAGTATTTT
TRBV29-1,NA,TRBD2,TRBJ2-1,CSVPETSGYNEQFF,TGCAGCGTCCCGGAGACTAGCGGCTACAATGAGCAGTTCTTC
TRBV2,NA,TRBD1,TRBJ2-6,CASSFDREKSSGANVLTF,TGTGCCAGCAGTTTCGACAGGGAGAAGAGCTCTGGGGCCAACGTCCTGACTTTC
TRBV28,NA,TRBD2,TRBJ2-7,CASSSYTSGRVNEQYF,TGTGCCAGCAGTTCTTATACTAGCGGGAGGGTGAACGAGCAGTACTTC
TRBV4-2,NA,TRBD2,TRBJ2-1,CASSQVAVTSGFYEQFF,TGTGCCAGCAGCCAAGTCGCGGTGACTAGCGGGTTCTATGAGCAGTTCTTC
TRBV5-4,NA,TRBD1,TRBJ1-2,CASSSPTGGGYTF,TGTGCCAGCAGCTCTCCTACAGGGGGAGGCTACACCTTC
TRBV15,NA,TRBD2,TRBJ2-3,CATSPSGSTDTQYF,TGTGCCACCAGCCCTAGCGGGAGCACAGATACGCAGTATTTT
TRBV5-6,NA,NA,TRBJ2-4,CASSSTRVGILAKNIQYF,TGTGCCAGCAGCTCAACGAGGGTAGGGATTCTAGCCAAAAACATTCAGTACTTC
TRBV5-1,few,NA,TRBJ2-5,CASSLQGLQETQYF,TGCGCCAGCAGCTTGCAGGGGCTTCAAGAGACCCAGTACTTC
TRBV18,few,NA,TRBJ1-1,CASSPEATEAFF,TGTGCCAGCTCACCGGAGGCCACTGAAGCTTTCTTT
TRBV2,NA,NA,TRBJ2-7,CASRDISYEQYF,TGTGCCAGCAGGGACATCTCCTACGAGCAGTACTTC